This T cell receptor (beta chain) was sequenced in a study of cytomegalovirus exposure and HLA in healthy donors. Primers: 60 Vbeta forward and 13 Jbeta reverse. Sequencing used immunoSEQ multiplex PCR; TCRdb keeps in-frame clones, though not all of them. The sample consists of around 300,000 clones, about 90% of them appearing once. The CDR3 extends over 13 amino acids. V shed 8 bases, J shed 0 bases, and the junction held 5 bases outside the gene matches. Germline V gene data show CDR1 as SQVTM and CDR2 as ANQGSEA. The specimen sequenced was PBMCs. The TCR sequence derives from a woman between 18 and 29 years old in good health and CMV-seronegative. J is TRBJ1-1 and V is TRBV29-1; TRBD1 matches 8 bases. In DNA form, the CDR3 reads TGCAGCTCCGCAGGGGGCTTGAACACTGAAGCTTTCTTT. This translates into CSSAGGLNTEAFF.